This TCR beta chain originates from a study of identical twins. This clonotype came up many times. Each CDR3 protein is one row after TCRdb ran MiXCR on the 5' RACE reads. The sample records fewer than 450,000 distinct CDR3 sequences, around 9.7% being singletons. The germline V gene has CDR1 SGHRS and CDR2 YFSETQ. Trimming removed 2 bases from V and 4 bases from J; junction bases left unmatched: 6. This CDR3 contains 16 residues. The material sequenced was naive T cells sorted from blood. This sequence originates from a woman in her 50s in good health. This rearrangement joins TRBV5-1 to TRBJ2-1; TRBD2 matches 10 bases. CDR3 coding DNA: TGCGCCAGCAGCTTACTAGCGGGACGGGTGTACAATGAGCAGTTCTTC. This translates into CASSLLAGRVYNEQFF.